These 10 T cell receptor beta chains were all obtained from the same sample, sequenced in a study of blood T cell repertoires in COVID-19. TCRdb's table, derived via immunoSEQ multiplex PCR, lists solely in-frame clones and lacks some. Found here are 200,000 to 300,000 clones, around four fifths of them singletons; the top ten hold 6% to 7%. What was sequenced was peripheral blood. The receptors shown here come from a woman aged 60-70 years with active or convalescent COVID-19.

The V and J genes are TRBV7-2 and TRBJ1-2; maybe TRBD1 (6 bases). The CDR3 loop spans 15 amino acids. V lost 5 bases and J 2 bases, leaving 15 bases between the germline ends. Germline lookup yields CDR1 SGHTA and CDR2 FQGNSA. The CDR3 coding sequence is TGTGCCAGCAGCGCCTACACACAGGGAAACTATGGCTACACCTTC. As protein: CASSAYTQGNYGYTF. The full variable domain, in which reference TRBV7-2 and TRBJ1-2 provide the parts outside the CDR3, is GAGVSQSPSNKVTEKGKDVELRCDPISGHTALYWYRQSLGQGLEFLIYFQGNSAPDKSGLPSDRFSAERTGGSVSTLTIQRTQQEDSAVYLCASSAYTQGNYGYTFGSGTRLTVV.

The gene calls are TRBV6-1 and TRBJ1-5, with D uncertain. This CDR3 is built from 13 residues. Looked up from germline, CDR1 is MNHNS and CDR2 is SASEGT. V dropped 3 bases and J dropped 1 base, with 4 bases sitting between them. The CDR3 DNA sequence: TGTGCCAGCAGTGAGCAGAGCAATCAGCCCCAGCATTTT. This codes for CASSEQSNQPQHF.

This clone has just one count. This sequence joins TRBV6-5 and TRBJ2-2; no clear D. The CDR3 loop spans 12 amino acids. Trimming cost V 10 bases and J 6 bases, with 12 bases left between them. CDR1 is MNHEY, CDR2 SVGAGI, per germline. In DNA form, the CDR3 reads TGTGCCATCTTTAAGGAGCCCGGGGAGCTGTTTTTT. Amino acid sequence: CAIFKEPGELFF.

The chain couples TRBV12-3 or TRBV12-4 to TRBJ2-6; D is ambiguous. V lost 6 bases, J lost 4 bases, and 7 bases lay in between. CDR3 length: 13 amino acids. CDR3 amino acids: CASSSSGANVLTF. The CDR3 bases are TGTGCCAGCAGCTCCTCCGGGGCCAACGTCCTGACTTTC.

This chain links TRBV7-8 with TRBJ1-5; D unclear. The germline V gene encodes CDR1 SGHVS and CDR2 FQNEAQ. Trimming left V 2 bases short and J 4 bases short, with 12 bases between. This CDR3 is 15 amino acids long. For the CDR3, the DNA is TGTGCCAGCAGCTTATACGGGATCGGGAATCAGCCCCAGCATTTT. It yields the protein CASSLYGIGNQPQHF.

The V gene is TRBV18, the J gene TRBJ1-5; D unclear. With 5 bases removed from V and 0 bases from J, the gap between germline ends came to 11 bases. CDR3 length: 15 amino acids. Germline V lookup: CDR1 KGHSH, CDR2 LQKENI. The CDR3 nucleotides are TGTGCCAGCTCAGGCGGGCCGCCTAGCAATCAGCCCCAGCATTTT. Protein: CASSGGPPSNQPQHF. The complete variable domain, with remaining parts taken from reference TRBV18 and TRBJ1-5, reads NAGVMQNPRHLVRRRGQEARLRCSPMKGHSHVYWYRQLPEEGLKFMVYLQKENIIDESGMPKERFSAEFPKEGPSILRIQQVVRGDSAAYFCASSGGPPSNQPQHFGDGTRLSIL.

V usage is TRBV3-1 (or the pseudogene TRBV3-2) and J usage is TRBJ2-3; 11 bases map to TRBD2. Trimming removed 3 bases from V and 4 bases from J; junction bases left unmatched: 12. Per germline, CDR1 LGHDT and CDR2 YNNKEL (reference sequence). The CDR3 runs to 18 residues. CDR3 bases: TGTGCCAGCAGCCATGCCGGGACTAGCGGAAGGGTTGCAGATACGCAGTATTTT. Its translation is CASSHAGTSGRVADTQYF.

The chain joins TRBV18 to TRBJ2-7, with 9 bases that match TRBD1. This CDR3 has 16 residues. Germline CDR1 is KGHSH and CDR2 is LQKENI. Unmatched junction bases numbered 6, after V lost 0 bases and J lost 3 bases. CDR3 sequence reads: CASSPPSGQGRYEQYF. The CDR3 nucleotides read TGTGCCAGCTCACCACCTAGCGGACAGGGGCGCTACGAGCAGTACTTC.

V and J are TRBV10-2 and TRBJ2-5, with D maybe TRBD1 (6 bases). Trimming pared 5 bases from V and 3 bases from J, leaving 16 bases between. This CDR3 is 15 amino acids long. From germline, CDR1 is WSHSY and CDR2 SAAADI. The CDR3 DNA is TGCGCCAGCAGTACCGGGACAATGGTCAAAGAGACCCAGTACTTC. It encodes CASSTGTMVKETQYF.

Worth noting for this clone: The CDR3 ends on some other residue instead of the conserved phenylalanine or tryptophan, so this is likely a read error. The DNA is omitted, as the CDR3 cannot be located on it reliably, and the CDR3 follows TCRdb's listing. The chain carries TRBV20-1 and TRBJ1-6. Germline V gene sequence: CDR1 DFQATT, CDR2 SNEGSKA (reference sequence). The CDR3 is made up of 8 amino acids, end residues included. This chain's CDR3 is CSATCDVR.